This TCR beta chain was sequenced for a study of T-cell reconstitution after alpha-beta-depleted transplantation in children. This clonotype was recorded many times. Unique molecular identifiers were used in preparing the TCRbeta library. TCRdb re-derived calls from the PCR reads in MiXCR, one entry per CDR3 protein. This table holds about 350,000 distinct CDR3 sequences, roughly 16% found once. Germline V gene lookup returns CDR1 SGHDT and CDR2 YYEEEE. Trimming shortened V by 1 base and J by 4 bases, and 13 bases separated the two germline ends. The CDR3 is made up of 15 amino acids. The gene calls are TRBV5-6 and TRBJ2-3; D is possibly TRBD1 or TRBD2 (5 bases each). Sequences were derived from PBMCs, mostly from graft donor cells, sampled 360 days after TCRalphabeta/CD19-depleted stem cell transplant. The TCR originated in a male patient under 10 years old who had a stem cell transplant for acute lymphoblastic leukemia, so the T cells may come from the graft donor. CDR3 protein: CASSLRDPRADTQYF. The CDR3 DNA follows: TGTGCCAGCAGCTTGCGGGACCCTAGGGCAGATACGCAGTATTTT.